Detailed here is one T cell receptor beta chain. This clone came up once. Its recognized antigen is unknown. Base quality data are lacking; no much larger clone is found one base away. The data belong to a study of control samples from healthy donors and cancer patients (TCRdb year 2020). CDR3 length: 14 amino acids, cysteine to phenylalanine. The kept DNA is CDR3 alone, 42 bases in frame from the first base. Based on the germline V gene (reference sequence), the CDR1 and CDR2 sequences are WNHNN and SYGVQD. Relative to germline, V is missing 0 bases and J is missing 5 bases, with 2 bases of the junction outside any gene match. Library method: the immunoSEQ multiplex PCR assay. TCRdb limited this immuneACCESS table to in-frame rearrangements with V and J called. A share of clones is missing; checked studies link under half to unresolved V genes, and the rest is unexplained. The sample table contains 390,000 or so clones; only one count was recorded for 90% of them. The ten largest clones add up to 6% to 7% of the sample.

The rearranged segments are TRBV10-1 and TRBJ2-7; TRBD2 matches 9 bases in the middle. The sequenced material came from PBMCs. The receptor's source is a man aged 35 to 55 with head and neck cancer. The CDR3: CASSESSGSHEQYF. At the DNA level, the sequence is TGCGCCAGCAGTGAGTCTAGCGGGAGTCACGAGCAGTACTTC.